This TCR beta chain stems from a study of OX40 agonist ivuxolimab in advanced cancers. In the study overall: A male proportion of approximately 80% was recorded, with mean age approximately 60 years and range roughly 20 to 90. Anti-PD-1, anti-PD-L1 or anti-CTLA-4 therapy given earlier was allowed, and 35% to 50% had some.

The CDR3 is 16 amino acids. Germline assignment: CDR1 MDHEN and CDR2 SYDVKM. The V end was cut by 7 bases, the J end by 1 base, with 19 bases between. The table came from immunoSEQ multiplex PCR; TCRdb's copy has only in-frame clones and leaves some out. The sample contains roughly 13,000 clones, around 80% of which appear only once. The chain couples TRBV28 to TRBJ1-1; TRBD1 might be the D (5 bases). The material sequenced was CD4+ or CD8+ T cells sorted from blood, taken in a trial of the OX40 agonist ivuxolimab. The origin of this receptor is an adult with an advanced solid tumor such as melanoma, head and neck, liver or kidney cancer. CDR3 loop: CASNLRPGGKNTEAFF. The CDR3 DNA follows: TGTGCCAGCAACCTCCGGCCCGGGGGAAAGAACACTGAAGCTTTCTTT.